This T cell receptor (beta chain) is drawn from a study of glioma-infiltrating T cells after dendritic cell vaccination (dated by TCRdb to the mid-2010s). Describing the broader study: A cohort of 15 glioblastoma patients from Phase I and II dendritic cell vaccination trials was included, of whom 9 were newly diagnosed and 6 had recurrent disease. Autologous tumor lysate-pulsed dendritic cell vaccination was administered to the patients between 2003 and 2012. To make the vaccine, monocyte-derived dendritic cells were cultured for about seven days with IL-4 and GM-CSF and then pulsed overnight with autologous tumor lysate. Each patient got three intradermal injections of the dendritic cell vaccine, spaced at biweekly intervals, in the arm below the axilla. In glioblastoma patients vaccinated with dendritic cells, deep sequencing of TCR beta CDR3 regions served to measure the amount of tumor-infiltrating lymphocytes and to compare repertoires between tumor and blood. Survival after dendritic cell vaccination was correlated with TCR sequencing metrics, such as TIL content and the overlap between tumor and blood repertoires.

Here is what the overall study found, with its caveats: The TCR overlap response model with three groups was called speculative and said to need prospective validation. TCR clonality showed no direct relationship with survival, which suggests that a diverse polyclonal response may be important. The cohort was small and heterogeneous, only a few patients had full blood and tumor sets, and even fewer had initial-recurrent tumor pairs. After dendritic cell vaccination, a higher estimated pretreatment TIL content predicted longer time to progression and overall survival.

The time point label for this specimen denotes: after dendritic cell vaccination, including at tumor progression/relapse. Patients were selected for having adequate residual fresh-frozen tumor tissue and more than two years of available survival data. Molecular status otherwise varied across the glioblastoma patients, but none of them carried an isocitrate dehydrogenase mutation. PBMC were collected before vaccination, two weeks after the third vaccination, and at tumor progression when it occurred. Genomic DNA was extracted with the Qiagen DNeasy Blood extraction Kit. The germline V gene (reference sequence) specifies LNHDA as CDR1 and SQIVND as CDR2. CDR3 length: 15 amino acids, cysteine to phenylalanine. Solely the CDR3 DNA is kept, with 45 bases framed from the first base. Deletion took 4 bases off V and 2 bases off J, with a span of 13 bases between the germline ends. TCRB CDR3 regions were amplified from 1.5 to 2 ug genomic DNA, or all available DNA if less, using the immunoSEQ assay. For multiplex PCR, 60 forward primers for TCR V beta segments and 13 reverse primers for J beta segments were used. To estimate the number of reads per starting template, synthetic control templates were added to each sample at limiting dilution. Sequencing produced 87 bp reads on the Illumina HiSeq System. As for the authors' bioinformatics: PCR and sequencing errors were removed by merging closely related sequences with a nearest neighbor algorithm. TCR overlap was defined as the percentage of unique tumor TCR beta sequences that were also present in the same patient's peripheral blood. Entries here come from immuneACCESS through TCRdb and include only in-frame sequences with V and J called. Some clones fail to appear in such tables; in the studies checked, an unresolved V gene covers under half of the shortfall, and the cause of the remainder is unknown. V and J calls and clone size are copied from that table; D and trimming were computed from the DNA. Present in this sample are approximately 91,000 clones, around four fifths of which were seen just once. Clones ranked in the top ten supply approximately 2.1% of the sample.

With regard to this clone: Its antigen is not yet known. Qualities for individual bases were not recorded, and no much larger clone is one base off.

The clonotype was recovered from a human donor with glioblastoma. The chain is assembled from TRBV19 and TRBJ2-3; TRBD2 could be the D gene, as 6 bases match. The material was blood, obtained after dendritic cell vaccination. The nucleotides are TGTGCCAGTAGTAGACTAGACCAATACACAGATACGCAGTATTTT. Its coded protein is CASSRLDQYTDTQYF.